This T cell receptor (beta chain) was identified during a study of T cell responses to AZD1222 COVID-19 vaccine. Here immunoSEQ multiplex PCR was the method, and the copy in TCRdb shows in-frame clones only, minus some. Among roughly 150,000 clones listed, 80% to 95% were seen once. Trimming took 3 bases from V and 14 from J; bases not matched to a gene: 8. Germline CDR1 and CDR2: SGHRS and YFSETQ. CDR3 length: 15 residues. This receptor was identified in an adult who received the AZD1222 COVID-19 vaccine. V and J are TRBV5-1 and TRBJ2-1; 16 bases map to TRBD2. Sequences were derived from peripheral blood, sampled 28 days after the second AZD1222 dose. In nucleotides, the CDR3 is TGCGCCAGCAGCTACGCCGGGACTAGCGGGAGGGCGGAGTTCTTC. It is translated as CASSYAGTSGRAEFF.